This T cell receptor (beta chain) was identified during a study of T cell clonotyping in hematopoietic cell transplantation. CDR3 length: 16 residues. Trimming took off 7 bases at V and 2 bases at J, with 18 bases between the two ends. Germline V lookup: CDR1 MNHEY, CDR2 SMNVEV (reference sequence). Assay used: immunoSEQ multiplex PCR; TCRdb lists only in-frame clones, some missing. The table includes roughly 15,000 clones, over 85% detected once. The chain combines TRBV27 with TRBJ1-3; D is uncertain. The source was PBMCs, collected 30 days after allogeneic stem cell transplant. The TCR originated in a male patient in his sixties who had an allogeneic stem cell transplant from an unrelated donor, so the T cells may come from the graft donor. Some clones in this sample may be carry-over from other donors' samples. The DNA for the CDR3 is TGTGCCAGCACTCAAGTCTCCCATCCTACTGGAAACACCATATATTTT. It translates to CASTQVSHPTGNTIYF.